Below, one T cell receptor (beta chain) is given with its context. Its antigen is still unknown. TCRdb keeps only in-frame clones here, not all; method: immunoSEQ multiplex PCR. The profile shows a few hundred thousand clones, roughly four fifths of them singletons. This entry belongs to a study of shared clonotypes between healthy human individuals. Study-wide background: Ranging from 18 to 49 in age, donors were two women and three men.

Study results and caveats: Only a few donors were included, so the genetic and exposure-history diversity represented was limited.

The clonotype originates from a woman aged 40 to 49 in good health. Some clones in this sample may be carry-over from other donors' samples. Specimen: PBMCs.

CDR3 nucleotides: TGTGCCAGCAGTGACGCCGGGACAGCGAACACCGGGGAGCTGTTTTTT. Translation gives CASSDAGTANTGELFF. The rearrangement uses TRBV25-1 and TRBJ2-2, with 7 positions matching TRBD1. Trimming cost V 3 bases and J 0 bases; bases outside gene matches: 4. CDR1 and CDR2 (germline): MGHDK, SYGVNS. The CDR3 extends over 16 amino acids.